The count of the clone carrying this T cell receptor beta chain is one. The antigen remains unidentified. Assay used: immunoSEQ multiplex PCR; TCRdb lists only in-frame clones, some missing. The table has approximately 60,000 clones, around 96% seen once; the top ten hold roughly 0.097%. These data belong to a study of siplizumab effects on memory and regulatory T cells. Study observations and caveats: Siplizumab cultures yielded proliferating Tregs whose suppressive function was not confirmed.

Germline CDR1 is SQVTM and CDR2 is ANQGSEA. The CDR3 runs 13 residues. V shed 4 bases, J shed 3 bases, and the junction held 5 bases outside the gene matches. The rearrangement joins TRBV29-1 to TRBJ2-5; 7 positions agree with TRBD2. The TCR originated in a human donor in good health. The sequenced sample consisted of naive CD8+ T cells sorted from blood. CDR3 loop: CSVGGLVKETQYF. For the CDR3, the DNA is TGCAGCGTTGGCGGACTAGTGAAAGAGACCCAGTACTTC.